This T cell receptor beta chain was sequenced in a study of blood T cells in healthy people across ages. The use of a sample-barcoded 5' primer and a J-beta primer mix characterized a second PCR of about 7 to 12 cycles. TCRdb called the 5' RACE reads again in MiXCR, with one record for every CDR3 protein. The data hold 550,000 to 750,000 distinct CDR3 sequences, with 20% to 25% observed a single time. Germline V CDR1 and CDR2: MDHEN, SYDVKM. V was clipped by 7 bases and J by 6 bases, with 11 bases between them. This CDR3 contains 12 residues. V is TRBV28 and J is TRBJ2-3, with unresolved D. The sequence was obtained from a man between 65 and 85 years old in good health. Sequenced material: blood. CDR3 residues: CASTWGGDTQYF. CDR3 sequence (DNA): TGTGCCAGCACTTGGGGTGGGGATACGCAGTATTTT.